Listed below are T cell receptor beta chains from one sample, sequenced in a study of blood T cell repertoires in COVID-19. Produced via immunoSEQ multiplex PCR; TCRdb's table is partial and in-frame only. The table has about 100,000 clones, 85% to 90% seen once. Source material: peripheral blood. Every receptor here comes from a human donor with active COVID-19. The donor label of this sample is uncertain. Both conserved end residues are part of each CDR3.

v_call cdr3_aa
TRBV15 CATSRAPFTGQLYEQYF
TRBV19 CASSPGHRPFEQYF
TRBV7-9 CASSLYAGNTEAFF
TRBV27 CASSPPGHLQETQYF
TRBV6-5 CASSRGAAGEEFF
TRBV5-5 CASSLQPAMNTEAFF
TRBV2 CASSEDREGNTEAFF
TRBV6-5 CATLGRGNSPLHF
TRBV6-2/TRBV6-3 CASSRDSREAFF
TRBV6-5 CASSWDRGAYEQYF
TRBV19 CASSPWRLAGTGELFF
TRBV2 CASKGQGSSYEQYF
TRBV5-5 CASSLVASSEQYF
TRBV6-6 CASRGQGLGTGELFF
TRBV19 CASRRQGTANSPLHF
TRBV11-2 CASSLDTRAAGNTIYF
TRBV28 CASQDLRGAKETQYF
TRBV7-3 CASSPSGGVRETQYF
TRBV10-3 CAIRDSGNQPQHF
TRBV6-2/TRBV6-3 CASSDTGKAGNTIYF
TRBV18 CASSPLGQGAYSPLHF
TRBV3-1/TRBV3-2 CASGGGSSYEQYF
TRBV6-1 CASSEALGTSYGYTF
TRBV4-1 CASTPTAYNTEAFF
TRBV5-1 CASRFTAGRGYTGELFF
TRBV7-3 CASSSGTPYNEQFF
TRBV7-9 CASRLGDNYGYTF
TRBV5-4 CASSLYYPRTEAFF
TRBV6-1 CASSEAGVERTQYF
TRBV9 CASSVSLGAGPNGYTF
TRBV20-1 CTTQGDFGYTF
TRBV25-1 CASSEAQWNSPLHF
TRBV6-1 CASSELAAGGRQFF
TRBV18 CASSPPGHGPSYEQYF
TRBV4-2 CASSQLALGYNEQFF
TRBV9 CASSVVTVNTEAFF
TRBV27 CASSLSRANGYTF
TRBV19 CASSLSGTGGRLGNQPQHF
TRBV18 CASSPIQGAMNTEAFF
TRBV4-3 CASSHLKGDSSYEQYF
TRBV5-6 CASTTLGGRAYEQYF
TRBV15 CATSRGDTEQRQYF
TRBV6-6 CASSRLAGGSTDTQYF
TRBV2 CASSVELAGRETQYF
TRBV9 CASSVVPFSNEQFF
TRBV7-2 CASSLEGLAGVLGTQYF
TRBV29-1 CSVPGQGYEQYF
TRBV10-3 CAISEWGGRTYGYTF
TRBV5-1 CASSMDGGTYEQYF
TRBV9 CASSGYREFYGYTF